The sequence of this TCR beta chain was determined in a study of CD8 T cells in Susac syndrome. CD8+ and CD4+ T cells from blood underwent TCR beta sequencing. Whole-study results and caveats: The study recognized that its TCR sequencing and HLA analysis covered a relatively small number of individuals.

Reverse transcription used about 0.45 to 1 ug RNA and random hexamers. The TCR beta CDR3 was amplified by immunoSEQ multiplex PCR across 54 Vbeta, 13 Jbeta. TCRdb recomputed calls from the immunoSEQ multiplex PCR reads with MiXCR, one row per CDR3 protein. Here the sample spans some 120,000 distinct CDR3 sequences, roughly 96% being singletons. Regarding this clonotype: Antigen unknown.

This CDR3 spans 16 amino acids. V shed 3 bases and J shed 3 bases, with 19 bases lying between them. CDR1 and CDR2 (germline): SGHRS, YFSETQ. Sequencing used CD4+ T cells from PBMCs. This clonotype was obtained from a human donor in good health. This sequence joins TRBV5-1 and TRBJ2-7, with TRBD2 as a possible D gene (5 bases). CDR3 in DNA: TGCGCCAGCAGCTCGTCTCAGCCCGGACGGGACTACGAGCAGTACTTC. Translating it yields CASSSSQPGRDYEQYF. The whole variable domain, remainder taken from reference TRBV5-1 and TRBJ2-7, is KAGVTQTPRYLIKTRGQQVTLSCSPISGHRSVSWYQQTPGQGLQFLFEYFSETQRNKGNFPGRFSGRQFSNSRSEMNVSTLELGDSALYLCASSSSQPGRDYEQYFGPGTRLTVT.